The 23 T cell receptor beta chains given below trace back to one sample, sequenced in a study of shared clonotypes between healthy human individuals. Clones were sequenced by immunoSEQ multiplex PCR, and TCRdb holds only the in-frame ones, with some missing. This sample has about 490,000 clones, with 70% to 85% found just once. Sequencing was carried out using PBMCs. The receptors derive from a woman aged 40 to 55 in good health. Some clones in this sample may be carry-over from other donors' samples.

This chain joins TRBV2 and TRBJ2-3; 9 bases map to TRBD2. There are 16 residues in the CDR3. The J segment lost 3 bases and the V segment lost 0 bases, leaving 4 bases of the junction unmatched. CDR1 and CDR2 from the germline V gene are SNHLY and FYNNEI. The CDR3 coding sequence is TGTGCCAGCAGTGAAGCCGGGACTAGCATGACAGATACGCAGTATTTT. Its protein product is CASSEAGTSMTDTQYF.

This clone was seen a single time. This CDR3 is also generated by other DNA sequences in the sample. J is TRBJ1-1 and V is TRBV11-3, with a possible D match to TRBD1 (5 bases). The CDR3 contains 13 residues. Deletions cut 3 bases from V and 1 base from J, with 6 bases between. Germline V gene lookup returns CDR1 SGHNT and CDR2 YENEEA. CDR3 DNA sequence: TGTGCCAGCAGCTTTCAGGGGAACACTGAAGCTTTCTTT. Translating it yields CASSFQGNTEAFF.

This rearrangement joins TRBV2 to TRBJ1-2, with 8 bases fitting TRBD1. The CDR3 contains 13 residues. CDR1 is SNHLY, CDR2 FYNNEI, per germline. V was clipped by 10 bases and J by 8 bases; unmatched bases: 12. The CDR3 sequence: CATGADRGGGYTF. The CDR3 bases are TGTGCCACGGGGGCCGACAGGGGTGGGGGCTACACCTTC. Together with reference TRBV2 and TRBJ1-2, the CDR3 gives the full variable domain: EPEVTQTPSHQVTQMGQEVILRCVPISNHLYFYWYRQILGQKVEFLVSFYNNEISEKSEIFDDQFSVERPDGSNFTLKIRSTKLEDSAMYFCATGADRGGGYTFGSGTRLTVV.

The chain links TRBV19 to TRBJ1-4; D gene unclear. Germline V gene data show CDR1 as LNHDA and CDR2 as SQIVND (reference sequence). This CDR3 is built from 15 residues. The V and J ends lost 3 bases and 7 bases respectively, with 15 bases between them. The CDR3 DNA reads as TGTGCCAGTAGTATTACAGAACGTATCTCTGAAAAACTGTTTTTT. Translated, it gives CASSITERISEKLFF.

The J gene is TRBJ2-2, the V gene TRBV27, with D hard to call. This CDR3 spans 14 amino acids. Trimming cost V 2 bases and J 1 base, with 5 bases left between them. Germline V CDR1 and CDR2: MNHEY, SMNVEV (reference sequence). CDR3 protein: CASSLGRNTGELFF. The CDR3 DNA reads TGTGCCAGCAGTTTAGGTCGGAACACCGGGGAGCTGTTTTTT.

As for this clone: The same CDR3 arises from other DNA sequences in this sample as well. The rearrangement links TRBV11-3 to TRBJ2-3; D gene uncertain. Per germline, CDR1 SGHNT and CDR2 YENEEA. The CDR3 extends over 17 amino acids. Trimming took off 1 base at V and 1 base at J, with 15 bases between the two ends. The CDR3 sequence: CASSLGGQEPGTDTQYF. For the CDR3, the DNA is TGTGCCAGCAGCTTAGGTGGGCAGGAGCCCGGCACAGATACGCAGTATTTT.

This clone turned up a few times. The chain uses TRBV2 and TRBJ1-2; D not resolved. Trimming removed 6 bases at V and 7 bases at J, with 9 bases between. The CDR3 runs to 11 residues. CDR1 and CDR2 (germline): SNHLY, FYNNEI. The CDR3 loop reads CASSYTIGYTF. In DNA, the CDR3 is TGTGCCAGCAGCTACACTATTGGCTACACCTTC.

This clone has only one observation. The chain is built from TRBV4-2 and TRBJ1-5; unclear D gene. Germline CDR1 and CDR2: LGHNA and YNFKEQ. The V and J ends lost 0 bases and 7 bases respectively, with 13 bases between them. CDR3 length equals 15 residues. The CDR3: CASSQDSTQQQPQHF. The CDR3 DNA follows: TGTGCCAGCAGCCAAGATAGCACTCAGCAACAGCCCCAGCATTTT.

As for this clone: A much larger clone lies one base from this, so it may be a read error. V is TRBV28 and J is TRBJ2-3; D call uncertain. Trimming took off 3 bases at V and 0 bases at J, with 10 bases between the two ends. The CDR3 length is 15 residues. CDR1 MDHEN and CDR2 SYDVKM come from the germline V gene. In DNA, the CDR3 is TGTGCCAGCAGTTTTTGGGAAACTAGCACAGATACGCAGTATTTT. Its protein is CASSFWETSTDTQYF.

J is TRBJ2-1 and V is TRBV28, with D perhaps matching TRBD2 (5 bases). In germline, CDR1 is MDHEN, CDR2 SYDVKM. The CDR3 has 11 amino acids. Deletions cut 7 bases from V and 10 bases from J, with 11 bases between. The CDR3 region has the DNA TGTGCCAGCACCTTGGGAGCGGAGCAGTTCTTC. Protein product: CASTLGAEQFF.

The chain joins TRBV5-1 to TRBJ2-3, with TRBD2 identical over 9 bases. V dropped 0 bases and J dropped 1; count of bases not matched to a gene: 21. Germline loops: CDR1 SGHRS, CDR2 YFSETQ. This CDR3 is 22 amino acids long. The chain's CDR3 is CASSLDYPGTDFLAGRTDTQYF. CDR3 DNA sequence: TGCGCCAGCAGCTTGGACTACCCCGGGACAGATTTTCTAGCGGGACGCACAGATACGCAGTATTTT.

The chain recombines TRBV7-9 with TRBJ2-3, with 7 bases aligning to TRBD2. J gave up 5 bases and V 4 bases, and 15 bases lay outside the gene matches. Germline-derived CDR1 and CDR2 are SEHNR and FQNEAQ (reference sequence). The CDR3 has 17 residues. DNA of the CDR3: TGTGCCAGCAGCTCCCGAGCGGGATCGCAAAGGGTAGATACGCAGTATTTT. This encodes CASSSRAGSQRVDTQYF.

This clone has a handful of counts. The J gene is TRBJ2-2, the V gene TRBV5-5; TRBD1 aligns across 10 bases. Germline assignment: CDR1 SGHKS and CDR2 YYEKEE (reference sequence). This CDR3 is built from 15 residues. Trimming cost V 4 bases and J 6 bases; bases outside gene matches: 6. The CDR3 DNA follows: TGTGCCAGCAGCCCCGGGACAGGGGCTTCCGGGGAGCTGTTTTTT. Its translation is CASSPGTGASGELFF.

CDR3 DNA: TGTGCCAGCAGTGGGGGACTAGCGGGTCCCTCCTACGAGCAGTACTTC. Its translation is CASSGGLAGPSYEQYF. V is TRBV6-1 and J is TRBJ2-7; 12 positions match TRBD2. CDR3 length equals 16 residues. The ends lost 4 bases at V and 0 bases at J; junction bases unmatched: 4. Per germline, CDR1 MNHNS and CDR2 SASEGT.

The V call is TRBV7-2, the J call TRBJ2-1; 9 bases agree with TRBD2. With V trimmed by 4 bases and J by 11 bases, 9 bases remained unmatched. The germline CDR1 and CDR2 sequences are SGHTA and FQGNSA. The CDR3 extends over 14 amino acids. CDR3 coding DNA: TGTGCCAGCAGCTATTTGCGGGAGGGCGGTAAGCAGTTCTTC. Protein: CASSYLREGGKQFF.

The CDR3 region has the DNA TGTGCCAGCTCACCATCGGGATGGAATGAGCAGTTCTTC. As protein: CASSPSGWNEQFF. The rearrangement uses TRBV18 and TRBJ2-1, with a possible D match to TRBD2 (5 bases). Germline V gives CDR1 KGHSH, CDR2 LQKENI. V was pared by 2 bases and J by 7 bases, with 9 bases between. This CDR3 is built from 13 residues.

This chain joins TRBV10-3 and TRBJ2-1; the match to TRBD2 covers 7 bases. CDR1 is ENHRY, CDR2 SYGVKD, per germline. The junction had 10 bases not matched to a gene; V was cut back by 7 bases and J by 4 bases. The CDR3 length is 15 residues. CDR3 amino acids: CAIKERLADYNEQFF. Written as DNA, the CDR3 is TGTGCCATCAAGGAAAGACTAGCTGATTACAATGAGCAGTTCTTC.

This rearrangement joins TRBV4-1 to TRBJ2-3; TRBD1 is a possible D gene (6 bases). Deletions cut 6 bases from V and 1 base from J, with 17 bases between. The CDR3 covers 16 residues. Germline CDR1 and CDR2: MGHRA and YSYEKL. This CDR3 reads CASSQPPGQGTDTQYF. The CDR3 nucleotides read TGCGCCAGCAGTCAACCACCGGGACAAGGCACAGATACGCAGTATTTT.

This chain connects TRBV18 to TRBJ1-3; D is ambiguous. Looked up from germline, CDR1 is KGHSH and CDR2 is LQKENI. Trimming stripped 3 bases from V and 1 base from J, with 13 bases between. The CDR3 is 16 residues long. In DNA form, the CDR3 reads TGTGCCAGCTCACCGAATCCCCCAGAATCTGGAAACACCATATATTTT. Protein sequence: CASSPNPPESGNTIYF.

The gene calls are TRBV10-1 and TRBJ2-7, with D maybe TRBD1 (6 bases). CDR3 length equals 12 residues. Germline V gene sequence: CDR1 WNHNN, CDR2 SYGVQD (reference sequence). The V end was cut by 2 bases, the J end by 9 bases, with 11 bases between. CDR3 nucleotide sequence: TGCGCCAGCAGTGAGGGACAGTCAGGGCAGTACTTC. Protein sequence: CASSEGQSGQYF.

This rearrangement joins TRBV18 to TRBJ2-5; 8 nucleotides match TRBD2. Germline-derived CDR1 and CDR2 are KGHSH and LQKENI. V shed 8 bases, J shed 13 bases, and the junction held 18 bases outside the gene matches. The CDR3 covers 14 residues. CDR3: CASHLEAGVGRRYF. The DNA of the CDR3 is TGTGCCAGCCACCTCGAAGCGGGAGTTGGACGTAGGTACTTC.

The chain links TRBV6-5 to TRBJ1-4; D uncertain. Germline V gives CDR1 MNHEY, CDR2 SVGAGI. V lost 7 bases, J lost 3 bases, and 9 bases lay in between. The CDR3 length is 13 residues. CDR3 amino acids: CASKRPSNEKLFF. The DNA for the CDR3 is TGTGCCAGCAAACGACCCTCTAATGAAAAACTGTTTTTT.

This clone showed up just a few times. The CDR3 protein is CASSLSGSKGAAKNIQYF. DNA for the CDR3: TGTGCCAGCAGCTTAAGCGGGAGTAAGGGGGCAGCCAAAAACATTCAGTACTTC. V usage is TRBV5-4 and J usage is TRBJ2-4; maybe TRBD2 (8 bases). CDR3 size: 18 residues. Germline V gives CDR1 SGHNT, CDR2 YYREEE (reference sequence). With 2 bases removed from V and 0 bases from J, the gap between germline ends came to 18 bases.